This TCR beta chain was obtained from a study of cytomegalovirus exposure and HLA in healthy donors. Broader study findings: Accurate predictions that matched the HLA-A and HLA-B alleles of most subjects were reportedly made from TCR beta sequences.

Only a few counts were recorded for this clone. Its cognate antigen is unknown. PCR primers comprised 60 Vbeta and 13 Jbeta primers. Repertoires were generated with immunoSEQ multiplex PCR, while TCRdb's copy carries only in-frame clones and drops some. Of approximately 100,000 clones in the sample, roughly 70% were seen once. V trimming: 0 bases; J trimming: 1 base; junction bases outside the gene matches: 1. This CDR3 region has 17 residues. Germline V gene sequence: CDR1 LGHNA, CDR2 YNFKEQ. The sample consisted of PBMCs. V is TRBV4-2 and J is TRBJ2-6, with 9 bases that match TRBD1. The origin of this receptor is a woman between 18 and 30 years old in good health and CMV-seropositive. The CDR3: CASSQEGTGSGANVLTF. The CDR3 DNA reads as TGTGCCAGCAGCCAAGAAGGGACAGGGTCTGGGGCCAACGTCCTGACTTTC.